The rows below give T cell receptor beta chains drawn from one sample of a study of T-cell reconstitution after alpha-beta-depleted transplantation in children. TCRdb re-derived calls from the PCR reads in MiXCR, one entry per CDR3 protein. This table holds about 590,000 distinct CDR3 sequences, about an eighth found once. Specimen: PBMCs, mostly from graft donor cells, collected 360 days after TCRalphabeta/CD19-depleted stem cell transplant. The receptors here all came from a male patient between 10 and 17 years old who had a stem cell transplant for acute myeloid leukemia, so the T cells may come from the graft donor. Each CDR3 is given with its conserved first and last residue. A D gene is named only where the DNA matches it firmly. Expanded clones get a size class; other rows say once, few or many, or leave the size out.

j_call: TRBJ2-3
v_call: TRBV29-1
d_call: TRBD2
clone_size: many
cdr3_aa: CSVGSGRSDTQYF
cdr3_nt: TGCAGCGTCGGTAGCGGGAGATCGGATACGCAGTATTTT

j_call: TRBJ1-2
v_call: TRBV20-1
d_call: NA
clone_size: few
cdr3_aa: CSARERGWGLYGYTF
cdr3_nt: TGCAGTGCTAGAGAACGAGGTTGGGGACTTTATGGCTACACCTTC

j_call: TRBJ2-5
v_call: TRBV15
d_call: NA
clone_size: NA
cdr3_aa: CATSSQYQETQYF
cdr3_nt: TGTGCCACCAGCAGCCAGTACCAAGAGACCCAGTACTTC

j_call: TRBJ2-5
v_call: TRBV5-5
d_call: NA
clone_size: NA
cdr3_aa: CASSSRQVGTLRGETQYF
cdr3_nt: TGTGCCAGCAGCTCCCGGCAGGTCGGGACTCTACGCGGGGAGACCCAGTACTTC

j_call: TRBJ1-5
v_call: TRBV10-3
d_call: NA
clone_size: NA
cdr3_aa: CAVGQVGEEGNQPQHF
cdr3_nt: TGTGCCGTCGGCCAAGTGGGGGAAGAGGGCAATCAGCCCCAGCATTTT

j_call: TRBJ1-1
v_call: TRBV20-1
d_call: TRBD1
clone_size: NA
cdr3_aa: CSARDPHRGFRMNTEAFF
cdr3_nt: TGCAGTGCTAGAGATCCGCACAGGGGGTTTAGGATGAACACTGAAGCTTTCTTT

j_call: TRBJ2-7
v_call: TRBV29-1
d_call: TRBD1
clone_size: many
cdr3_aa: CSVEDWQGENYEQYF
cdr3_nt: TGCAGCGTTGAAGATTGGCAGGGGGAAAACTACGAGCAGTACTTC

j_call: TRBJ1-2
v_call: TRBV20-1
d_call: NA
clone_size: NA
cdr3_aa: CSARTSGPYGYTF
cdr3_nt: TGCAGTGCTAGAACTTCTGGGCCCTATGGCTACACCTTC

j_call: TRBJ1-1
v_call: TRBV6-2/TRBV6-3
d_call: NA
clone_size: NA
cdr3_aa: CASSPGIPKAFF
cdr3_nt: TGTGCCAGCAGTCCCGGGATTCCAAAAGCTTTCTTT

j_call: TRBJ2-2
v_call: TRBV7-2
d_call: NA
clone_size: NA
cdr3_aa: CASRVTSNTGELFF
cdr3_nt: TGTGCCAGCAGGGTAACTAGCAACACCGGGGAGCTGTTTTTT

j_call: TRBJ2-5
v_call: TRBV28
d_call: TRBD1
clone_size: NA
cdr3_aa: CASRMDRGGETQYF
cdr3_nt: TGTGCCAGCAGAATGGACAGGGGCGGAGAGACCCAGTACTTC

j_call: TRBJ2-6
v_call: TRBV11-2
d_call: TRBD2
clone_size: NA
cdr3_aa: CASRAWGGRANVLTF
cdr3_nt: TGTGCCAGCAGGGCCTGGGGGGGGAGGGCCAACGTCCTGACTTTC

j_call: TRBJ2-5
v_call: TRBV29-1
d_call: NA
clone_size: NA
cdr3_aa: CSVDLRKGPETQYF
cdr3_nt: TGCAGCGTTGACCTTAGGAAGGGGCCAGAGACCCAGTACTTC

j_call: TRBJ2-4
v_call: TRBV11-2
d_call: NA
clone_size: few
cdr3_aa: CASSLSYRGNIQYF
cdr3_nt: TGTGCCAGCAGCTTATCCTATCGGGGAAACATTCAGTACTTC

j_call: TRBJ1-5
v_call: TRBV12-3/TRBV12-4
d_call: TRBD1
clone_size: NA
cdr3_aa: CASSLRGDRTGQPQHF
cdr3_nt: TGTGCCAGCAGTTTACGGGGGGACAGGACGGGTCAGCCCCAGCATTTT

j_call: TRBJ1-2
v_call: TRBV20-1
d_call: NA
clone_size: NA
cdr3_aa: CSARDPVYYGYTF
cdr3_nt: TGCAGTGCTAGAGATCCGGTCTACTATGGCTACACCTTC

j_call: TRBJ2-7
v_call: TRBV30
d_call: NA
clone_size: many
cdr3_aa: CAWSGGGSPYEQYF
cdr3_nt: TGTGCCTGGAGTGGAGGTGGCAGCCCCTACGAGCAGTACTTC

j_call: TRBJ2-7
v_call: TRBV20-1
d_call: NA
clone_size: many
cdr3_aa: CSARDKGPYEQYF
cdr3_nt: TGCAGTGCTAGAGATAAGGGTCCCTACGAGCAGTACTTC

j_call: TRBJ1-6
v_call: TRBV28
d_call: NA
clone_size: NA
cdr3_aa: CASSLRSPLHF
cdr3_nt: TGTGCCAGCAGTTTACGGTCACCCCTCCACTTT

j_call: TRBJ2-7
v_call: TRBV20-1
d_call: NA
clone_size: few
cdr3_aa: CCARDKYRVVNYEQYF
cdr3_nt: TGCTGTGCTAGAGATAAATATAGGGTGGTGAACTACGAGCAGTACTTC

j_call: TRBJ2-3
v_call: TRBV24-1
d_call: TRBD2
clone_size: few
cdr3_aa: CATSAIAGGRGDTQYF
cdr3_nt: TGTGCCACCAGTGCAATAGCGGGAGGGCGCGGAGATACGCAGTATTTT

j_call: TRBJ1-5
v_call: TRBV19
d_call: TRBD1
clone_size: few
cdr3_aa: CASSVGQGANQPQHF
cdr3_nt: TGTGCCAGTAGTGTGGGACAGGGTGCGAATCAGCCCCAGCATTTT

j_call: TRBJ2-7
v_call: TRBV28
d_call: NA
clone_size: many
cdr3_aa: CASSRWTEIYEQYF
cdr3_nt: TGTGCCAGCAGTCGGTGGACAGAGATCTACGAGCAGTACTTC

j_call: TRBJ2-1
v_call: TRBV12-3/TRBV12-4
d_call: TRBD1
clone_size: NA
cdr3_aa: CASSSGQGMYNEQFF
cdr3_nt: TGTGCCAGCAGTTCGGGACAGGGGATGTACAATGAGCAGTTCTTC

j_call: TRBJ2-7
v_call: TRBV28
d_call: TRBD2
clone_size: NA
cdr3_aa: CASSLSAGDGYEQYF
cdr3_nt: TGTGCCAGCAGTTTATCAGCGGGAGATGGGTACGAGCAGTACTTC

j_call: TRBJ2-7
v_call: TRBV29-1
d_call: NA
clone_size: NA
cdr3_aa: CSATAADYYEQYF
cdr3_nt: TGCAGCGCCACGGCAGCGGACTACTACGAGCAGTACTTC

j_call: TRBJ2-5
v_call: TRBV12-3/TRBV12-4
d_call: TRBD2
clone_size: many
cdr3_aa: CASTLLAGGQETQYF
cdr3_nt: TGTGCCAGCACCCTCCTAGCGGGAGGGCAAGAGACCCAGTACTTC

j_call: TRBJ2-3
v_call: TRBV3-1
d_call: TRBD2
clone_size: many
cdr3_aa: CASSQSLAGGTDTQYF
cdr3_nt: TGTGCCAGCAGCCAGTCACTAGCGGGAGGAACAGATACGCAGTATTTT

j_call: TRBJ1-3
v_call: TRBV6-6
d_call: NA
clone_size: few
cdr3_aa: CASSHLGNTIYF
cdr3_nt: TGTGCCAGCAGTCACCTGGGAAACACCATATATTTT

j_call: TRBJ2-7
v_call: TRBV29-1
d_call: TRBD2
clone_size: few
cdr3_aa: CSAGGGRRYEQYF
cdr3_nt: TGCAGCGCCGGGGGCGGGAGGCGGTACGAGCAGTACTTC

j_call: TRBJ2-3
v_call: TRBV18
d_call: NA
clone_size: many
cdr3_aa: CASSPTLEARPSTDTQYF
cdr3_nt: TGTGCCAGCTCACCAACACTAGAAGCGAGACCTAGCACAGATACGCAGTATTTT

j_call: TRBJ2-7
v_call: TRBV29-1
d_call: TRBD1
clone_size: many
cdr3_aa: CSVHTVRTGDPYEQYF
cdr3_nt: TGCAGCGTTCACACAGTTCGGACAGGGGACCCCTACGAGCAGTACTTC

j_call: TRBJ2-1
v_call: TRBV12-3/TRBV12-4
d_call: TRBD2
clone_size: many
cdr3_aa: CASSRPTSSIYNEQFF
cdr3_nt: TGTGCCAGCAGTCGCCCGACTAGCTCCATCTACAATGAGCAGTTCTTC

j_call: TRBJ2-1
v_call: TRBV4-1
d_call: TRBD2
clone_size: many
cdr3_aa: CASSQGLLTSGGAGLEQFF
cdr3_nt: TGCGCCAGCAGCCAAGGCCTATTGACTAGCGGGGGGGCAGGACTTGAGCAGTTCTTC

j_call: TRBJ2-7
v_call: TRBV20-1
d_call: TRBD1
clone_size: NA
cdr3_aa: CSAREGRQGYYEQYF
cdr3_nt: TGCAGTGCTAGAGAGGGCAGACAGGGCTACTACGAGCAGTACTTC

j_call: TRBJ2-1
v_call: TRBV18
d_call: TRBD1
clone_size: NA
cdr3_aa: CASSPPSRGRGDEQFF
cdr3_nt: TGTGCCAGCTCACCACCGTCCAGGGGGCGCGGGGATGAGCAGTTCTTC

j_call: TRBJ2-5
v_call: TRBV19
d_call: TRBD1
clone_size: few
cdr3_aa: CASSNRGRGETQYF
cdr3_nt: TGTGCCAGTAGCAACAGGGGGCGTGGAGAGACCCAGTACTTC

j_call: TRBJ2-7
v_call: TRBV3-1
d_call: TRBD2
clone_size: few
cdr3_aa: CASSPGYRLAGAPYEQYF
cdr3_nt: TGTGCCAGCAGCCCGGGATATCGACTAGCGGGAGCCCCCTACGAGCAGTACTTC

j_call: TRBJ2-2
v_call: TRBV20-1
d_call: TRBD2
clone_size: many
cdr3_aa: CSASNSGRNTGELFF
cdr3_nt: TGCAGTGCTAGTAATAGCGGGAGAAACACCGGGGAGCTGTTTTTT